A single sample gave rise to the 28 T cell receptor beta chains below, sequenced in a study of a mutant IDH1 vaccine in newly diagnosed glioma. TCRdb's copy holds only in-frame clones and misses some; the assay was immunoSEQ multiplex PCR. The data hold about 94,000 clones, with 89% observed a single time. Stated time point: week 47, end of study. Vaccination used 300 ug of mutant IDH1 20-mer peptide per dose, with topical imiquimod. Their cognate antigens are unknown. Sequenced material: PBMCs, taken from a glioma patient whose treatment included an IDH1 peptide vaccine. The receptors were gathered from a woman aged 50 to 60 with glioma.

The J gene is TRBJ2-5, the V gene TRBV27; D is possibly TRBD2 (5 bases). Deletions cut 6 bases from V and 5 bases from J, with 22 bases between. The CDR3 contains 16 residues. Germline V gene lookup returns CDR1 MNHEY and CDR2 SMNVEV (reference sequence). The CDR3 DNA sequence: TGTGCCAGCAGCGGGGTCCTAGGAGCTGGGATGGAGACCCAGTACTTC. The encoded protein is CASSGVLGAGMETQYF.

The chain joins TRBV27 to TRBJ1-2, with TRBD1 matching 9 bases. V lost 3 bases and J lost 8; bases outside the gene matches: 13. Germline assignment: CDR1 MNHEY and CDR2 SMNVEV (reference sequence). CDR3 length equals 16 residues. CDR3 sequence reads: CASSFGGRTGAYGYTF. The CDR3 DNA reads TGTGCCAGCAGTTTTGGAGGTCGGACAGGGGCCTACGGCTACACCTTC.

The genes are TRBV5-6 and TRBJ1-1, with TRBD1 identical over 9 bases. The CDR3 is made up of 16 amino acids. Trimming cost V 4 bases and J 6 bases; bases outside gene matches: 13. Germline values: CDR1 SGHDT, CDR2 YYEEEE. The CDR3, as DNA: TGTGCCAGCAGCGTACCCGGGACAGGGATGCTCGCTGAAGCTTTCTTT. This translates into CASSVPGTGMLAEAFF.

The chain carries TRBV6-5 and TRBJ1-5; TRBD1 aligns across 7 bases. V shed 6 bases, J shed 3 bases, and the junction held 5 bases outside the gene matches. This CDR3 spans 14 amino acids. The germline gives CDR1 MNHEY, CDR2 SVGAGI. CDR3 residues: CASSRGTVNQPQHF. The CDR3 DNA reads as TGTGCCAGCAGCCGCGGGACAGTCAATCAGCCCCAGCATTTT.

The chain uses TRBV29-1 and TRBJ1-2; tentative D call: TRBD1 (6 bases). Germline CDR1 and CDR2: SQVTM and ANQGSEA. This CDR3 is 10 amino acids long. Trimming took off 3 bases at V and 8 bases at J, with 7 bases between the two ends. CDR3 region: CSVDRGGYTF. The CDR3 DNA is TGCAGCGTTGACAGGGGCGGCTACACCTTC.

V gene TRBV13 combines with J gene TRBJ1-4; D unresolved. This CDR3 region has 14 residues. Between the trimmed V and J ends, which lost 2 bases and 4 bases, there was a span of 8 bases. Looked up from germline, CDR1 is PRHDT and CDR2 is FYEKMQ (reference sequence). The CDR3 nucleotides are TGTGCCAGCAGCTTATGGCAGTTTAATGAAAAACTGTTTTTT. It translates to CASSLWQFNEKLFF.

With respect to this clone: Sequence at one end of the junction differs from germline and may be a read error. The chain employs TRBV6-5 and TRBJ1-6, with D hard to call. This CDR3 contains 14 residues. From germline, CDR1 is MNHEY and CDR2 SVGAGI. For the CDR3, the DNA is TGTGCCAGCAGGTACTGGGCGGATAATTCACCCCTCCACTTT. Translation gives CASRYWADNSPLHF.

The chain has TRBV2 and TRBJ1-1, with a possible D match to TRBD1 (6 bases). Germline assignment: CDR1 SNHLY and CDR2 FYNNEI. This CDR3 has 15 residues. Between the trimmed V and J ends, which lost 7 bases and 3 bases, there was a span of 18 bases. The CDR3 sequence: CASTELGGLDTEAFF. For the CDR3, the DNA is TGTGCCAGCACCGAGCTTGGGGGCCTAGACACTGAAGCTTTCTTT.

The chain uses TRBV19 and TRBJ1-1; TRBD1 might be the D (6 bases). Germline values: CDR1 LNHDA, CDR2 SQIVND (reference sequence). Deletions cut 11 bases from V and 3 bases from J, with 22 bases between. The CDR3 runs to 15 residues. Here the CDR3 reads CAPLGRGARYTEAFF. The CDR3 nucleotides read TGTGCCCCCCTTGGGCGGGGGGCAAGGTACACTGAAGCTTTCTTT.

The genes are TRBV6-5 and TRBJ2-7; the D gene is possibly TRBD1 (5 bases). CDR1 is MNHEY and CDR2 is SVGAGI in the germline V gene. The length of the CDR3 is 15 residues. Trimming shortened V by 2 bases and J by 2 bases, and 13 bases separated the two germline ends. Written as DNA, the CDR3 is TGTGCCAGCAGTTACATGGGAAGGGGCGCCTACGAGCAGTACTTC. Its translation: CASSYMGRGAYEQYF.

J is TRBJ2-3 and V is TRBV28; 8 bases are shared with TRBD2. Germline V gives CDR1 MDHEN, CDR2 SYDVKM. The CDR3 spans 15 residues. J lost 1 base, V lost 5 bases, and 5 bases had no gene match. DNA of the CDR3: TGTGCCAGCAGTCCGTCAGCGGGAGGCACAGATACGCAGTATTTT. As protein: CASSPSAGGTDTQYF.

The chain joins TRBV5-6 to TRBJ2-3; D gene ambiguous. Between the trimmed V and J ends, which lost 1 base and 4 bases, there was a span of 13 bases. The germline CDR1 and CDR2 sequences are SGHDT and YYEEEE. The CDR3 has 15 residues. CDR3 residues: CASSLILSGSDTQYF. The CDR3 DNA sequence: TGTGCCAGCAGCTTGATATTGTCCGGTTCAGATACGCAGTATTTT. Variable domain in full (rest from reference TRBV5-6 and TRBJ2-3): DAGVTQSPTHLIKTRGQQVTLRCSPKSGHDTVSWYQQALGQGPQFIFQYYEEEERQRGNFPDRFSGHQFPNYSSELNVNALLLGDSALYLCASSLILSGSDTQYFGPGTRLTVL.

V is TRBV10-2 and J is TRBJ1-5, with D possibly being TRBD1 (5 bases). Looked up from germline, CDR1 is WSHSY and CDR2 is SAAADI. The length of the CDR3 is 14 residues. V was pared by 3 bases and J by 7 bases, with 13 bases between. In DNA, the CDR3 is TGCGCCAGCAGTGATAGTCAGGGCAGGCAGCCCCAGCATTTT. Amino acid sequence: CASSDSQGRQPQHF.

The genes are TRBV7-9 and TRBJ1-2, with D possibly being TRBD1 (6 bases). The germline V and J ends were trimmed by 5 bases and 4 bases, with 14 bases remaining between them. The CDR3 spans 14 residues. Germline loops: CDR1 SEHNR, CDR2 FQNEAQ (reference sequence). The CDR3 coding sequence is TGTGCCAGCAGCCAGGAAGGGGGAGGCTATGGCTACACCTTC. Protein sequence: CASSQEGGGYGYTF.

This clone has a single count. This chain uses TRBV30 with TRBJ2-1, with a weak D call TRBD1 (6 bases). Germline values: CDR1 GTSNPN, CDR2 SVGIG (reference sequence). Trimming left V 6 bases short and J 7 bases short, with 16 bases between. The CDR3 spans 13 residues. This CDR3 is CACQGYRSNEQFF. CDR3 sequence (DNA): TGTGCCTGTCAGGGGTACCGGTCAAATGAGCAGTTCTTC.

The J gene is TRBJ2-3, the V gene TRBV15; no clear D gene. The V end lost 1 base, the J end lost 0 bases, and 8 bases lay between the germline ends. This CDR3 is 15 amino acids long. Germline V gene lookup returns CDR1 LNHNV and CDR2 YYDKDF (reference sequence). The chain's CDR3 is CATSRVSRSTDTQYF. CDR3 in DNA: TGTGCCACCAGCAGAGTGAGCAGAAGCACAGATACGCAGTATTTT.

This chain links TRBV27 with TRBJ1-2; D ambiguous. CDR3 length: 13 amino acids. Trimming removed 3 bases at V and 2 bases at J, with 7 bases between. Germline V lookup: CDR1 MNHEY, CDR2 SMNVEV (reference sequence). This CDR3 is CASSFTQNYGYTF. The CDR3, as DNA: TGTGCCAGCAGTTTCACACAGAACTATGGCTACACCTTC.

The J gene is TRBJ1-5, the V gene TRBV27; D is possibly TRBD1 (5 bases). This CDR3 region has 15 residues. Looked up from germline, CDR1 is MNHEY and CDR2 is SMNVEV (reference sequence). Trimming shortened V by 2 bases and J by 1 base, and 9 bases separated the two germline ends. CDR3 nucleotides: TGTGCCAGCAGTTTAATTTACAGGAGCAATCAGCCCCAGCATTTT. Its protein is CASSLIYRSNQPQHF.

This rearrangement joins TRBV27 to TRBJ2-1; D is perhaps TRBD2 (6 bases). This CDR3 has 15 residues. The germline CDR1 and CDR2 sequences are MNHEY and SMNVEV (reference sequence). V was pared by 4 bases and J by 2 bases, with 12 bases between. This CDR3 is CASSWRGVTYNEQFF. In DNA, the CDR3 is TGTGCCAGCAGTTGGCGGGGCGTCACCTACAATGAGCAGTTCTTC.

The chain combines TRBV2 with TRBJ2-2, with D unresolved. Deletions cut 10 bases from V and 2 bases from J, with 5 bases between. This CDR3 comprises 11 residues. The V gene's germline CDR1 is SNHLY and CDR2 FYNNEI. This CDR3 is CANGNTGELFF. The CDR3 DNA is TGTGCCAACGGCAACACCGGGGAGCTGTTTTTT.

This rearrangement joins TRBV5-4 to TRBJ2-3; tentatively, D is TRBD2 (5 bases). The CDR3 has 15 residues. V was shortened by 4 bases and J by 2 bases, with 14 bases between the two germline ends. Germline V gene lookup returns CDR1 SGHNT and CDR2 YYREEE (reference sequence). CDR3 nucleotides: TGTGCCAGCAGCCCGGACTCTCATCCCACAGATACGCAGTATTTT. Its translation: CASSPDSHPTDTQYF.

This clone was seen a handful of times. This chain links TRBV6-5 with TRBJ1-5, with 7 nucleotides matching TRBD1. This CDR3 is 14 amino acids long. Trimming took 2 bases from V and 9 from J; bases not matched to a gene: 7. In germline, CDR1 is MNHEY, CDR2 SVGAGI. CDR3 amino acids: CASSYGTAAGPQHF. The CDR3 DNA reads TGTGCCAGCAGTTACGGGACAGCTGCAGGGCCCCAGCATTTT.

V and J are TRBV9 and TRBJ1-4; D possibly corresponds to TRBD1 (5 bases). The CDR3 loop spans 14 amino acids. V lost 1 base and J 7 bases, leaving 11 bases between the germline ends. From germline, CDR1 is SGDLS and CDR2 YYNGEE. The CDR3 DNA is TGTGCCAGCAGCGTAACTTACGGGGGTGAAAAACTGTTTTTT. This codes for CASSVTYGGEKLFF.

V gene TRBV5-1 combines with J gene TRBJ2-7; 8 nucleotides match TRBD1. V dropped 4 bases and J dropped 2; count of bases not matched to a gene: 8. Looked up from germline, CDR1 is SGHRS and CDR2 is YFSETQ. The CDR3 extends over 15 amino acids. The CDR3 nucleotides read TGCGCCAGCAGCATACAATTGACAGGGGCCTACGAGCAGTACTTC. It encodes CASSIQLTGAYEQYF. Drawing the rest from reference TRBV5-1 and TRBJ2-7, the complete variable domain is KAGVTQTPRYLIKTRGQQVTLSCSPISGHRSVSWYQQTPGQGLQFLFEYFSETQRNKGNFPGRFSGRQFSNSRSEMNVSTLELGDSALYLCASSIQLTGAYEQYFGPGTRLTVT.

The rearrangement uses TRBV11-2 and TRBJ2-4, with D possibly TRBD2 on 7 matching bases. CDR3 size: 15 residues. CDR1 SGHAT and CDR2 FQNNGV come from the germline V gene. The V end was cut by 0 bases, the J end by 7 bases, with 13 bases between. The CDR3 DNA reads TGTGCCAGCAGCTTAGAGGGCAGGGGAGGGAACATTCAGTACTTC. Protein sequence: CASSLEGRGGNIQYF.

The chain employs TRBV5-6 and TRBJ2-3; a possible D gene is TRBD2 (5 bases). V was trimmed by 4 bases and J by 4 bases, leaving 10 bases between them. Germline loops: CDR1 SGHDT, CDR2 YYEEEE. The CDR3 loop spans 13 amino acids. CDR3 amino acids: CASSARGPDTQYF. DNA for the CDR3: TGTGCCAGCAGCGCCCGAGGGCCAGATACGCAGTATTTT.

V usage is TRBV27 and J usage is TRBJ2-1, with TRBD2 identical over 10 bases. This CDR3 comprises 16 residues. Germline assignment: CDR1 MNHEY and CDR2 SMNVEV (reference sequence). V shed 10 bases, J shed 9 bases, and the junction held 18 bases outside the gene matches. The CDR3: CATKRIGASGSGEQFF. CDR3 nucleotide sequence: TGTGCCACCAAACGGATAGGGGCTAGCGGGAGTGGTGAGCAGTTCTTC.

The CDR3 loop is CASSPRTGRAGANVLTF. The CDR3 region has the DNA TGTGCCAGCAGCCCAAGGACAGGGCGGGCTGGGGCCAACGTCCTGACTTTC. The chain carries TRBV11-2 and TRBJ2-6, with 8 bases lining up with TRBD1. V gave up 5 bases and J gave up 2 bases; unmatched junction bases: 8. The CDR3 consists of 17 residues. Germline V gene lookup returns CDR1 SGHAT and CDR2 FQNNGV.